This entry is about one T cell receptor (beta chain). The age range of participants was about 18 to 90 years, with residence in about 25 US areas. TCRdb's table, derived via immunoSEQ multiplex PCR, lists solely in-frame clones and lacks some. The table lists about 200,000 clones, roughly 90% of them singletons, with approximately 8.1% in the top ten. This sample was taken from a study of blood T cell repertoires in COVID-19. Study in general: PBMCs, B-cell-depleted T cells, or T cells provided the cDNA or gDNA that made up the material.

Losses at the gene ends were 2 bases for V and 0 bases for J; bases not matched to a gene: 4. The CDR3 runs to 18 residues. The germline V gene encodes CDR1 MDHEN and CDR2 SYDVKM. This chain connects TRBV28 to TRBJ2-6, with TRBD1 matching 10 bases. The sequence was obtained from a woman in her late teens or twenties who had recovered from COVID-19. Material: PBMCs or T cells enriched from blood (not recorded which). For the CDR3, the DNA is TGTGCCAGCAGTTTAGCCGGGACAGGGGACTCTGGGGCCAACGTCCTGACTTTC. It translates to CASSLAGTGDSGANVLTF.